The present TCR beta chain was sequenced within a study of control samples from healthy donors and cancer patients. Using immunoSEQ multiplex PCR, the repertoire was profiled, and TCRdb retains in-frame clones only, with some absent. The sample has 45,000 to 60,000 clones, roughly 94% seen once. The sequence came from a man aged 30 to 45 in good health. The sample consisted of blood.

The CDR3 loop reads CASRTAQNAYEQYF. CDR3 coding DNA: TGTGCCAGCAGAACGGCGCAAAATGCCTACGAGCAGTACTTC. The genes are TRBV4-2 and TRBJ2-7; no reliable D call. Trimming shortened V by 6 bases and J by 2 bases, and 14 bases separated the two germline ends. CDR3 size: 14 residues. Germline V gene lookup returns CDR1 LGHNA and CDR2 YNFKEQ.